These T cell receptor beta chains were read from a single sample in a study of naive and memory T cell subsets. One entry per CDR3 protein, called by TCRdb with MiXCR from the 5' RACE reads. The sample consists of 58,000 or so distinct CDR3 sequences, under 10% of them appearing once. The receptors were sampled from a female donor in good health. The CDR3 runs from the conserved cysteine through the conserved F or W. The D gene is left open where the match is weak. Some rows have no size entry. The others give once, few or many, or a class for an expanded clone.

>TRBD1|TRBJ1-1|TRBV5-1|many
TGCGCCAGCAGCATGACAGGGGCCAACACTGAAGCTTTCTTT
CASSMTGANTEAFF
>.|TRBJ1-2|TRBV19|few
TGTGCCAGTAGTAACAGGAATCAAGGCTACACCTTC
CASSNRNQGYTF
>.|TRBJ1-1|TRBV5-1|many
TGCGCCAGCAGCGTCGGACAGAACACTGAAGCTTTCTTT
CASSVGQNTEAFF
>.|TRBJ1-5|TRBV19|.
TGTGCCAGTAGTCCGGGAGTTAATTACCCTTATAGCAATCAGCCCCAGCATTTT
CASSPGVNYPYSNQPQHF
>.|TRBJ2-7|TRBV3-1|few
TGTGCCAGCAGCCAAGGAGGCCCCTTGGCCGAGCAGTACTTC
CASSQGGPLAEQYF
>.|TRBJ2-3|TRBV10-3|.
TGTGCCATCAGCGAGGCGGGGTTTGTGGATACGCAGTATTTT
CAISEAGFVDTQYF
>.|TRBJ2-2|TRBV5-4|.
TGTGCCAGCAGCTTGGATCCGGGATACGGGGAGCTGTTTTTT
CASSLDPGYGELFF
>.|TRBJ1-1|TRBV5-4|.
TGTGCCAGCAGCCAACGCAGGGACGTAAAAACTGAAGCTTTCTTT
CASSQRRDVKTEAFF
>.|TRBJ2-3|TRBV2|many
TGTGCCAGTGAAAATGTCCGGGATACGCAGTATTTT
CASENVRDTQYF
>.|TRBJ1-2|TRBV6-6|many
TGTGCCAGCAGTTACCCGAAGAACCACAACTATGGCTACACCTTC
CASSYPKNHNYGYTF
>TRBD1|TRBJ2-7|TRBV5-1|.
TGCGCCAGCAGCTTTAGGGGGCTCCCCTCCTACGAGCAGTACTTC
CASSFRGLPSYEQYF
>.|TRBJ1-1|TRBV5-6|many
TGTGCCAGCAGCCCGATGGACAGAATGAACACTGAAGCTTTCTTT
CASSPMDRMNTEAFF
>TRBD1|TRBJ1-1|TRBV5-4|many
TGTGCCAGCAGCCCCGACAGGGGACGGTCTGAAGCTTTCTTT
CASSPDRGRSEAFF
>.|TRBJ1-2|TRBV3-1|many
TGTGCCAGCAGCCGCATCTATGGGGGAGCTAACTATGGCTACACCTTC
CASSRIYGGANYGYTF
>TRBD2|TRBJ2-4|TRBV20-1|few
TGCAGTGCTAGAGGCCACTCTCGGAGCGGGGGGGCCTTAAACATTCAGTACTTC
CSARGHSRSGGALNIQYF
>TRBD1|TRBJ1-1|TRBV5-1|.
TGCGCCAGCAGCTCTGAGAACAGGGGTAGTTCTGAAGCTTTCTTT
CASSSENRGSSEAFF
>.|TRBJ1-1|TRBV29-1|.
TGCAGCGCCAGACAGATCCTGAACACTGAAGCTTTCTTT
CSARQILNTEAFF
>TRBD1|TRBJ1-1|TRBV29-1|many
TGCAGCGTGCCGGGACAGGGGGCCCACCGCACTGAAGCTTTCTTT
CSVPGQGAHRTEAFF
>TRBD1|TRBJ2-1|TRBV7-9|few
TGTGCCAGCCAGACAGGGGGTAGGAATGAGCAGTTCTTC
CASQTGGRNEQFF
>.|TRBJ2-7|TRBV18|many
TGTGCCAGTTATCTTGGTTCCGGCGAGCAGTACTTC
CASYLGSGEQYF
>TRBD1|TRBJ2-1|TRBV5-1|many
TGCGCCAGCAGCTTACAGGGGACCACCCCCAATGAGCAGTTCTTC
CASSLQGTTPNEQFF
>.|TRBJ1-2|TRBV7-2|few
TGTGCCAGCAGCTCCGAGTGGCAGGAAGAGTATGGCGACACCTTC
CASSSEWQEEYGDTF
>TRBD1|TRBJ1-1|TRBV28|many
TGTGCCAGCAGACTCCTACAGGGGAGCACTGAAGCTTTCTTT
CASRLLQGSTEAFF
>.|TRBJ2-7|TRBV6-5|.
TGTGCCAGCAGTGGACGGGGCTCCTACGAGCAGTACTTC
CASSGRGSYEQYF
>TRBD2|TRBJ2-5|TRBV20-1|many
TGCAGTGCTCCCCGGGGCGGGACTACGGGAGAGACCCAGTACTTC
CSAPRGGTTGETQYF
>.|TRBJ2-2|TRBV24-1|many
TGTGCCACCAGCTTGGGAACGGCTCACACCGGGGAGCTGTTTTTT
CATSLGTAHTGELFF
>TRBD1|TRBJ2-7|TRBV12-3/TRBV12-4|.
TGTGCCAGCAGCAAACAGGGGATAGGGGAGCAGTACTTC
CASSKQGIGEQYF
>.|TRBJ2-2|TRBV20-1|few
TGCAGTGCTAGAGTCGGCCTAAACACCGGGGAGCTGTTTTTT
CSARVGLNTGELFF
>TRBD2|TRBJ2-4|TRBV29-1|.
TGCAGCGTTACTAGCGGGGGGGCCACGAACATTCAGTACTTC
CSVTSGGATNIQYF
>TRBD2|TRBJ2-1|TRBV12-3/TRBV12-4|many
TGTGCCAGCAGGGCCGGGACTAGGGGGGATGAGCAGTTCTTC
CASRAGTRGDEQFF
>TRBD1|TRBJ2-1|TRBV6-4|many
TGTGCCAGGGGGACAGGGGCGCGGGCGAATGAGCAGTTCTTC
CARGTGARANEQFF
>.|TRBJ1-1|TRBV20-1|few
TGCAGTGCTAGGGGCAGATTTGATGAAGCTTTCTTT
CSARGRFDEAFF
>TRBD2|TRBJ2-7|TRBV7-2|.
TGTGCCAGCAGCTCCGCTGCGCGCGGGGGGAACTCCTACGAGCAGTACTTC
CASSSAARGGNSYEQYF
>TRBD1|TRBJ2-1|TRBV5-1|.
TGCGCCAGCAGCTTGATGGGACAGGGGAACAATGAGCAGTTCTTC
CASSLMGQGNNEQFF
>.|TRBJ1-3|TRBV29-1|many
TGCAGCGCGAAACCCCAGGCCGGAAACACCATATATTTT
CSAKPQAGNTIYF
>.|TRBJ2-5|TRBV7-2|many
TGTGCCAGCGTAAGGGATAGGGATGAGACCCAGTACTTC
CASVRDRDETQYF
>TRBD2|TRBJ2-1|TRBV20-1|once
TGCAGTGCTATCGAGCGGGGGCCGTACAATGAGCAGTTCTTC
CSAIERGPYNEQFF
>.|TRBJ2-7|TRBV6-1|.
TGTGCCAGCAGCGTAACACAGGGTGGAGAGCAGTACTTC
CASSVTQGGEQYF
>TRBD1|TRBJ2-2|TRBV29-1|few
TGCAGCGGGGACAGTTTAACCGGGGAGCTGTTTTTT
CSGDSLTGELFF
>.|TRBJ2-1|TRBV2|.
TGTGCCAGCAGTGACAGGGGATCGGATGAGCAGTTCTTC
CASSDRGSDEQFF
>TRBD2|TRBJ2-3|TRBV4-3|many
TGCGCCAGCAGCCGTAGCGGGGGGGCCTCAGATACGCAGTATTTT
CASSRSGGASDTQYF
>TRBD2|TRBJ2-5|TRBV27|few
TGTGCCAGCAGGGGTCAGCGGGGGGGCCACCTAAACGCCCAGTACTTC
CASRGQRGGHLNAQYF
>TRBD2|TRBJ2-3|TRBV24-1|few
TGTGCCACCAGTGGTAGCGGGGGGGGTTTAGGTACGCAGTATTTT
CATSGSGGGLGTQYF
>.|TRBJ1-1|TRBV30|many
TGTGCCTGGACCTACGGACAGATCGCTGAAGCTTTCTTT
CAWTYGQIAEAFF
>.|TRBJ2-3|TRBV6-5|few
TGTGCCAGCAGAGCAGGGAGCACAGATACGCAGTATTTT
CASRAGSTDTQYF
>.|TRBJ2-7|TRBV12-3/TRBV12-4|few
TGTGCCAGCAGTCCCCGGGACATTTGCTCCTACGAGCAGTACTTC
CASSPRDICSYEQYF
>TRBD2|TRBJ2-1|TRBV4-3|few
TGCGCCAGCAGCCAAGAAATTTGGGCGGGGGGGACCGAGCAGTTCTTC
CASSQEIWAGGTEQFF
>.|TRBJ2-1|TRBV20-1|once
TGCAGTGCTAGACGACGGGAAAGGGGGTTCTTC
CSARRRERGFF
>.|TRBJ2-1|TRBV9|few
TGTGCCAGCAGCGCGACGTCGACCGCCTACAATGAGCAGTTCTTC
CASSATSTAYNEQFF
>TRBD2|TRBJ2-1|TRBV20-1|.
TGCAGTGCTCCAAATAGCGGGGTTGGTGAGCAGTTCTTC
CSAPNSGVGEQFF